The next 9 T cell receptor beta chains were all read from a single sample in a study of a mutant IDH1 vaccine in newly diagnosed glioma. These receptors' antigens are unknown. The method was immunoSEQ multiplex PCR; TCRdb's version includes in-frame clones alone and lacks a portion of them. The data show about 31,000 clones, with 81% seen just once and 15% held by the top ten. Specified time point: week 35, safety follow-up. Doses comprised 300 ug of mutant IDH1 20-mer peptide each, plus topical imiquimod. Sample: PBMCs, taken from a glioma patient whose treatment included an IDH1 peptide vaccine. The receptors stem from a man younger than 40 with glioma.

Here the CDR3 DNA reads TGCGCCAGCAGCTTGGGACTAGCGGCGGTTCGGAATGAGCAGTTCTTC. It yields the protein CASSLGLAAVRNEQFF. The chain joins TRBV5-1 to TRBJ2-1; the match to TRBD2 covers 9 bases. CDR1 is SGHRS, CDR2 YFSETQ, per germline. This CDR3 is 16 amino acids long. V shed 0 bases and J 7 bases; nucleotides not matched to a gene: 8.

The V gene is TRBV4-1, the J gene TRBJ2-7, with D unclear. V was trimmed by 4 bases and J by 3 bases, leaving 19 bases between them. CDR3 length: 16 amino acids. The germline V gene has CDR1 MGHRA and CDR2 YSYEKL. As DNA, the CDR3 is TGCGCCAGCAGCCCCTGGGCGAGGCGAGCTATCTACGAGCAGTACTTC. It encodes CASSPWARRAIYEQYF.

The chain carries TRBV6-1 and TRBJ1-2; D is uncertain. The CDR3 is 13 residues long. Germline V CDR1 and CDR2: MNHNS, SASEGT. The ends were cut back, 0 bases at V and 4 bases at J, with 6 bases in the middle. CDR3 sequence: CASSEARSYGYTF. The CDR3 DNA reads TGTGCCAGCAGTGAAGCCAGATCCTATGGCTACACCTTC.

The chain uses TRBV29-1 and TRBJ2-1, with TRBD1 matching over 7 bases. This CDR3 is built from 13 residues. Per germline, CDR1 SQVTM and CDR2 ANQGSEA. J was trimmed by 7 bases and V by 6 bases; bases with no gene match: 9. Here the CDR3 DNA reads TGCAGCGTGGGTAAGGCAGGGGGAAATGAGCAGTTCTTC. This translates into CSVGKAGGNEQFF.

The rearrangement uses TRBV7-9 and TRBJ2-1, with 9 bases identical to TRBD2. Germline values: CDR1 SEHNR, CDR2 FQNEAQ (reference sequence). The CDR3 extends over 16 amino acids. V was pared by 5 bases and J by 5 bases, with 10 bases of the junction left unmatched. For the CDR3, the DNA is TGTGCCAGCAGCCCTAGGGGAGCGGGAGGTAACAATGAGCAGTTCTTC. This codes for CASSPRGAGGNNEQFF.

This chain uses TRBV19 with TRBJ2-3; the D gene is possibly TRBD1 (6 bases). The V and J ends lost 7 bases and 2 bases respectively, with 10 bases between them. Germline CDR1 is LNHDA and CDR2 is SQIVND (reference sequence). CDR3 size: 13 residues. CDR3 residues: CASTPGDTDTQYF. For the CDR3, the DNA is TGTGCCAGTACTCCAGGGGACACAGATACGCAGTATTTT.

This chain uses TRBV11-2 with TRBJ1-1; TRBD1 agrees at 8 bases. With V trimmed by 5 bases and J by 11 bases, 7 bases remained unmatched. From germline, CDR1 is SGHAT and CDR2 FQNNGV. This CDR3 comprises 12 residues. This CDR3 is CASSPGGWEAFF. The CDR3 DNA reads TGTGCCAGCAGCCCAGGGGGCTGGGAGGCTTTCTTT.

The rearrangement joins TRBV7-9 to TRBJ2-7; TRBD1 matches at 7 bases. The CDR3 spans 13 residues. Germline values: CDR1 SEHNR, CDR2 FQNEAQ (reference sequence). Losses at the gene ends were 2 bases for V and 3 bases for J; bases not matched to a gene: 1. CDR3 sequence reads: CASSLNRGYEQYF. In nucleotides, the CDR3 is TGTGCCAGCAGCTTAAACAGGGGCTACGAGCAGTACTTC.

The gene calls are TRBV15 and TRBJ2-5; D might be TRBD2 (5 bases). The CDR3 has 13 amino acids. V was cut by 2 bases and J by 5 bases, with 9 bases left in between. Germline V lookup: CDR1 LNHNV, CDR2 YYDKDF (reference sequence). The CDR3 region has the DNA TGTGCCACCAGCAGAACGGGGTTGGAGACCCAGTACTTC. It translates to CATSRTGLETQYF.